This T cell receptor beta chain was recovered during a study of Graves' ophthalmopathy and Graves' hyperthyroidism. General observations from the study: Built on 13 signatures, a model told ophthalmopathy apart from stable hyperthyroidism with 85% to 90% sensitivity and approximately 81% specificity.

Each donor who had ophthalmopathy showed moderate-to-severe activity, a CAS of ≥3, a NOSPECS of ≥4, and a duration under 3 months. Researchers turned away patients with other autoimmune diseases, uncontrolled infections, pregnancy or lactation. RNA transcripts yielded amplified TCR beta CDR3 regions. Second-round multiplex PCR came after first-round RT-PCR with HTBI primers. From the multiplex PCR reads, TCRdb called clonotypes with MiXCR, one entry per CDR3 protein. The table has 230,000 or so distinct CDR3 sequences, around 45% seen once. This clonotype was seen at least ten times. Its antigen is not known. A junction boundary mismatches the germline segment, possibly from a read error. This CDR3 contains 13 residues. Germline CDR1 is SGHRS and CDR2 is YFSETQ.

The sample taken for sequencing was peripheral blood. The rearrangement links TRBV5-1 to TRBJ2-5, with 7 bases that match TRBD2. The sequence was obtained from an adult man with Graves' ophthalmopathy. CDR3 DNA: TGTGCTAGCAGCTTAGCCGGGGGGGAGACCCAGTACTTC. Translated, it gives CASSLAGGETQYF.